The source of this TCR beta chain is a study of cytomegalovirus exposure and HLA in healthy donors. It was with 60 Vbeta and 13 Jbeta primers that the PCR ran. The assay was immunoSEQ multiplex PCR, and TCRdb's table has in-frame clones only and misses some. The data show 130,000 to 150,000 clones, around 10% seen once. Study results and caveats: Productive rates of about 90% or about 30% were seen for most TCR beta V segments in an earlier analysis. Accurate predictions that matched the HLA-A and HLA-B alleles of most subjects were reportedly made from TCR beta sequences. Presence/absence analyses treated sequencing depth as roughly uniform across donors. Reported performance of the classifier showed diagnosis of cytomegalovirus status with high specificity and sensitivity.

This clone appeared a few times. The antigen is not known. The sample comprised PBMCs. This receptor was taken from a male donor in good health and CMV-seronegative.

CDR3 sequence: CASSFSTLTGWPQHF. CDR3 bases: TGTGCCAGCAGTTTCTCGACCCTAACAGGGTGGCCCCAGCATTTT. The rearrangement uses TRBV28 and TRBJ1-5, with TRBD1 as a possible D gene (6 bases). The CDR3 runs 15 residues. Germline V gene lookup returns CDR1 MDHEN and CDR2 SYDVKM. With 3 bases removed from V and 9 bases from J, the gap between germline ends came to 18 bases.